This T cell receptor beta chain was retrieved from a study of shared clonotypes between healthy human individuals. In the study overall: Donors had three CD4 naive, three CD4 memory, two CD8 naive and one CD8 memory plate apiece. The study, taken as a whole, reports: Clonotypes not shared had lower generation probabilities than those common to all four donors. Read depth was anticipated to influence clonotype sharing among donors.

The assay was immunoSEQ multiplex PCR, and TCRdb's table has in-frame clones only and misses some. The sample includes around 1,100,000 clones, approximately 77% of them seen just once. As regards this clone: The target antigen is unknown.

V was shortened by 4 bases and J by 0 bases, with 7 bases between the two germline ends. This CDR3 has 13 residues. Germline CDR1 and CDR2: LNHDA and SQIVND (reference sequence). The chain recombines TRBV19 with TRBJ2-7; TRBD1 is a possible D gene (5 bases). This clonotype originated in a young man in good health. Some clones in this sample may be carry-over from other donors' samples. Material for sequencing was memory CD4+ T cells from PBMCs. Subset: CD45RA-negative fraction. CDR3 sequence reads: CASSRQSSYEQYF. The CDR3 DNA sequence: TGTGCCAGTAGTAGACAGAGCTCCTACGAGCAGTACTTC.